This TCR beta chain was sequenced for a study of shared clonotypes between healthy human individuals. The study, taken as a whole, reports: Generation of non-shared clonotypes was less probable than generation of clonotypes shared by all four donors.

V lost 0 bases, J lost 3 bases, and 5 bases stayed unmatched. The CDR3 covers 17 residues. CDR1 MGHRA and CDR2 YSYEKL come from the germline V gene. Terminally differentiated effector memory CD45RA+ cells were excluded from the naive CD8 cells, which were CD45RO-negative and positively selected for CCR7. Assay used: immunoSEQ multiplex PCR; TCRdb lists only in-frame clones, some missing. The data hold hundreds of thousands of clones, with around 96% observed a single time. Points on this clone: Antigen specificity is unknown.

The chain has TRBV4-1 and TRBJ2-2; 9 nucleotides line up with TRBD2. Sequencing used naive CD8+ T cells sorted from blood. This receptor was taken from a woman in her twenties or thirties in good health. The CDR3 DNA reads TGCGCCAGCAGCCAAGAAGGGGCTAGCGGGGACACCGGGGAGCTGTTTTTT. It codes for CASSQEGASGDTGELFF.